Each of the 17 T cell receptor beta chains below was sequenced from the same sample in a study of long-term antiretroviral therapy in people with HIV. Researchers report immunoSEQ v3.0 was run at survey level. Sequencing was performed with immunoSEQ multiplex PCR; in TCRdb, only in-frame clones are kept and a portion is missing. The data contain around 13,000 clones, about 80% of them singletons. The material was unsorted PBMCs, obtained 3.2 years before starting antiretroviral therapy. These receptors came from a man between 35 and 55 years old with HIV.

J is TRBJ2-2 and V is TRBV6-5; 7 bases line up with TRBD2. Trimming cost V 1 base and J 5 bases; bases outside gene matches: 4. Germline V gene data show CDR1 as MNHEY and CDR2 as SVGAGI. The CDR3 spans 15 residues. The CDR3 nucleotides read TGTGCCAGCAGTTACTATTCGGGGGGAACCGGGGAGCTGTTTTTT. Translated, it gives CASSYYSGGTGELFF.

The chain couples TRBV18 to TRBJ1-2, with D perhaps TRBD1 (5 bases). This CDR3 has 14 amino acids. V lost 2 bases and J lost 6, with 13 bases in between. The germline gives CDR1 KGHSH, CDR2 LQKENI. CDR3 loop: CASSPDLGGHGYTF. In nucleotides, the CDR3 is TGTGCCAGCTCACCAGATCTGGGGGGTCATGGCTACACCTTC.

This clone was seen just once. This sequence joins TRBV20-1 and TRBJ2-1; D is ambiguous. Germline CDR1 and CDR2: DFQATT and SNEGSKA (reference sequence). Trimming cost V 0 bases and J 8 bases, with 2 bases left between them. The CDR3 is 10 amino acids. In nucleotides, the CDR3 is TGCAGTGCTAGAGATCATGAGCAGTTCTTC. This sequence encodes CSARDHEQFF.

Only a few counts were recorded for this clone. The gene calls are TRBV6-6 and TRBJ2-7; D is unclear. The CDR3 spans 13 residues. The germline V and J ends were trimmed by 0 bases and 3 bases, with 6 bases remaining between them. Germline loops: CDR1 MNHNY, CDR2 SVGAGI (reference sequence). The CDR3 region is CASSYSSSYEQYF. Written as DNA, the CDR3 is TGTGCCAGCAGTTACTCGTCCAGCTACGAGCAGTACTTC.

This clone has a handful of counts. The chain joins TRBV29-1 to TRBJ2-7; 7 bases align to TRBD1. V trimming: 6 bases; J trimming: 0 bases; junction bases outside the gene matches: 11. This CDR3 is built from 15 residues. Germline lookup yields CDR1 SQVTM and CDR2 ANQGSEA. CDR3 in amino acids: CSVETGTASSYEQYF. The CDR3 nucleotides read TGCAGCGTAGAGACAGGGACCGCGAGCTCCTACGAGCAGTACTTC.

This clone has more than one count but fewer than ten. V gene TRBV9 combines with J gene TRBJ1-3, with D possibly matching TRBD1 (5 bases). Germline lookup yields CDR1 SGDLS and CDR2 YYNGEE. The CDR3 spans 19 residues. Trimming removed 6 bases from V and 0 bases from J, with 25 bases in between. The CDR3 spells CASIPYQGPLTPSGNTIYF. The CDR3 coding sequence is TGTGCCAGCATCCCTTATCAGGGCCCCCTAACCCCCTCTGGAAACACCATATATTTT.

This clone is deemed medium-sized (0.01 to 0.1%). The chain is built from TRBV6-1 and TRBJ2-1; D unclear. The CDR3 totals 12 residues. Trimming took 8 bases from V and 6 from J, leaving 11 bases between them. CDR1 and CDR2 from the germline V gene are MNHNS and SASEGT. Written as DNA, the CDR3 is TGTGCCAGCTCGTGGGCGAGCAATGAGCAGTTCTTC. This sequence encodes CASSWASNEQFF.

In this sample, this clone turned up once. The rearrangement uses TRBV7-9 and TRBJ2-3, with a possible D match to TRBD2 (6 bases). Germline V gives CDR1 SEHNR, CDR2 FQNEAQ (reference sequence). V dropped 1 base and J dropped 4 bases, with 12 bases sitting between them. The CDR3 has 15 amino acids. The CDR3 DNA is TGTGCCAGCAGCTTAGATAGGGGAGGAGCAGATACGCAGTATTTT. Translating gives CASSLDRGGADTQYF.

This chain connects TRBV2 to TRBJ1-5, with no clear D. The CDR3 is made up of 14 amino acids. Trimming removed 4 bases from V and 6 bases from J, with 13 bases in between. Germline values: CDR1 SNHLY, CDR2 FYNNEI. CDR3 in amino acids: CASSAGSGSQPQHF. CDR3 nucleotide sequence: TGTGCCAGCAGTGCCGGGAGTGGGAGTCAGCCCCAGCATTTT.

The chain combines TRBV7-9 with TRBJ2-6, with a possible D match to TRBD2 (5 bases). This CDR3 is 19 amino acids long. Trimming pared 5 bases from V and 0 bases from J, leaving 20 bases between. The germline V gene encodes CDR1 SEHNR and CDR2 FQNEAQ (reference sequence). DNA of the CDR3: TGTGCCAGCAGCCCTAGCCTTGAGGCTAACCCCTCTGGGGCCAACGTCCTGACTTTC. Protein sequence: CASSPSLEANPSGANVLTF.

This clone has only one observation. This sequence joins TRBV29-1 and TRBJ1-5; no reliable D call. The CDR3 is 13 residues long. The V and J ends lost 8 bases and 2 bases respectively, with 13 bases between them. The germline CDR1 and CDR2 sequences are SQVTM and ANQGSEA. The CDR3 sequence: CSFQPGRNQPQHF. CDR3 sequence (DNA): TGCAGCTTTCAACCGGGTCGCAATCAGCCCCAGCATTTT.

DNA of the CDR3: TGTGCCAGCAGTGACCTCAGGACAGGCCACTCTGGAAACACCATATATTTT. Translating gives CASSDLRTGHSGNTIYF. The chain recombines TRBV2 with TRBJ1-3; 7 bases are shared with TRBD1. V trimming: 3 bases; J trimming: 0 bases; junction bases outside the gene matches: 8. Germline V gene data show CDR1 as SNHLY and CDR2 as FYNNEI. CDR3 length: 17 residues.

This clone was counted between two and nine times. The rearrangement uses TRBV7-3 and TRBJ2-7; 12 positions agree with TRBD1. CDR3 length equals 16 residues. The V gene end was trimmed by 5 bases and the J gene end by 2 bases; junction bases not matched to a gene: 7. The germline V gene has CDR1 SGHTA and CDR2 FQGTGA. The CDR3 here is CASSLPRDRGPYEQYF. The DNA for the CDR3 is TGTGCCAGCAGCCTCCCCCGGGACAGGGGGCCCTACGAGCAGTACTTC.

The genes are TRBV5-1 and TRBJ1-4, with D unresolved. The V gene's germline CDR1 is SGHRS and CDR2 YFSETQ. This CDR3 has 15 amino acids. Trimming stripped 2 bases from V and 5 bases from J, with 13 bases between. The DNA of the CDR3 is TGCGCCAGCAGCTTCGGCAGCGCCCTGAATGAAAAACTGTTTTTT. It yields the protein CASSFGSALNEKLFF.

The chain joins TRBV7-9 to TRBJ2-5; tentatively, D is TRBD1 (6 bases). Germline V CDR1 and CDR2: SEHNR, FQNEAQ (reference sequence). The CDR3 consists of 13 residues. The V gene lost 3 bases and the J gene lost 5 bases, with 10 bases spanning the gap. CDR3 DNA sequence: TGTGCCAGCAGCTTGGGGGCCTGGGAGACCCAGTACTTC. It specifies CASSLGAWETQYF.

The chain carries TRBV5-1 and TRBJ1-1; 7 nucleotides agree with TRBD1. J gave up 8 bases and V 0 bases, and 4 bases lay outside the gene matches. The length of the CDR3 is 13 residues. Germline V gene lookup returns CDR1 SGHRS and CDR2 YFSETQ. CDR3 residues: CASSLGQGSEAFF. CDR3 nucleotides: TGCGCCAGCAGCTTGGGACAGGGCTCCGAAGCTTTCTTT.

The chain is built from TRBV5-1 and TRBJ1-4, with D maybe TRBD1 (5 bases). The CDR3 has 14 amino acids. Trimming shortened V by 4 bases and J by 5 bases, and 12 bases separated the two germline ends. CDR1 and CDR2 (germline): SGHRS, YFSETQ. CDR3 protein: CASSTDGQNEKLFF. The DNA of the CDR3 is TGCGCCAGCAGCACGGACGGACAAAATGAAAAACTGTTTTTT.